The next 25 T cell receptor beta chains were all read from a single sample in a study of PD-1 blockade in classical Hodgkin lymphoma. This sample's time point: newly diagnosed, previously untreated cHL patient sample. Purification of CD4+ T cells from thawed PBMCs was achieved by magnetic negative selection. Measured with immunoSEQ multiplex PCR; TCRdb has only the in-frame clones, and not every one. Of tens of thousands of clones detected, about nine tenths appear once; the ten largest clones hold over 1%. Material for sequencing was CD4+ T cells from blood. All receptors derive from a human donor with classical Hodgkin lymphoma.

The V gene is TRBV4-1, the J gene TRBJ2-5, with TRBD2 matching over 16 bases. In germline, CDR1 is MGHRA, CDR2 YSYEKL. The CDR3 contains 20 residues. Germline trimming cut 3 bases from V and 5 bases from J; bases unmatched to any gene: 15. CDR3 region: CASSQAHEGLAGGSGETQYF. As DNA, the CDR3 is TGCGCCAGCAGCCAGGCACATGAGGGACTAGCGGGAGGGTCGGGGGAGACCCAGTACTTC.

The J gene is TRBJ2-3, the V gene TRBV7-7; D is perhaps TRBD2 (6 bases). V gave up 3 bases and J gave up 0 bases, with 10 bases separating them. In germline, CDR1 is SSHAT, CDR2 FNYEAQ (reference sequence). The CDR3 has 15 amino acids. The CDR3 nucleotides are TGTGCCAGCAGCTTGGGACTCCAAAGCACAGATACGCAGTATTTT. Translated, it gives CASSLGLQSTDTQYF.

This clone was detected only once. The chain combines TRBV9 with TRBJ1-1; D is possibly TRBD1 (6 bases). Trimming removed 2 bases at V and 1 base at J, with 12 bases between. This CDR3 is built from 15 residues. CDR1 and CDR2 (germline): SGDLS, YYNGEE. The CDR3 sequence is CASSVSPGANTEAFF. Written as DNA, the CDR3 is TGTGCCAGCAGCGTTTCCCCAGGGGCGAACACTGAAGCTTTCTTT. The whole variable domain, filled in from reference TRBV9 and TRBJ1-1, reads DSGVTQTPKHLITATGQRVTLRCSPRSGDLSVYWYQQSLDQGLQFLIQYYNGEERAKGNILERFSAQQFPDLHSELNLSSLELGDSALYFCASSVSPGANTEAFFGQGTRLTVV.

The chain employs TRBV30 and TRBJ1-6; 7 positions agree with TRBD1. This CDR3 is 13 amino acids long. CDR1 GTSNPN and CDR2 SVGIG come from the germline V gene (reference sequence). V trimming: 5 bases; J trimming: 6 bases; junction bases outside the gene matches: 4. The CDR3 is CAWDRAPNSPLHF. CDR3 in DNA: TGTGCCTGGGACAGGGCCCCTAATTCACCCCTCCACTTT. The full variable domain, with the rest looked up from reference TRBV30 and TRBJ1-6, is SQTIHQWPATLVQPVGSPLSLECTVEGTSNPNLYWYRQAAGRGLQLLFYSVGIGQISSEVPQNLSASRPQDRQFILSSKKLLLSDSGFYLCAWDRAPNSPLHFGNGTRLTVT.

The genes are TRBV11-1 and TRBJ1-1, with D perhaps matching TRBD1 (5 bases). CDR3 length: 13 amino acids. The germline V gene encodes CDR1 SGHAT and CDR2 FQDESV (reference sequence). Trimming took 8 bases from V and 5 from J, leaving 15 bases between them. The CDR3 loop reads CASRRGIGTEAFF. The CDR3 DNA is TGTGCCAGCCGGCGGGGGATAGGGACTGAAGCTTTCTTT. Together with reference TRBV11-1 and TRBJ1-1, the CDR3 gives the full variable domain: EAEVAQSPRYKITEKSQAVAFWCDPISGHATLYWYRQILGQGPELLVQFQDESVVDDSQLPKDRFSAERLKGVDSTLKIQPAELGDSAMYLCASRRGIGTEAFFGQGTRLTVV.

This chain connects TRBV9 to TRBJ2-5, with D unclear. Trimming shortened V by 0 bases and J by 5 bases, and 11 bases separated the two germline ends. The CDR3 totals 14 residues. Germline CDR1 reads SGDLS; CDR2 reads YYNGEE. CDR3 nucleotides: TGTGCCAGCAGCGTAGGGACGGTTAAGGAGACCCAGTACTTC. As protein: CASSVGTVKETQYF.

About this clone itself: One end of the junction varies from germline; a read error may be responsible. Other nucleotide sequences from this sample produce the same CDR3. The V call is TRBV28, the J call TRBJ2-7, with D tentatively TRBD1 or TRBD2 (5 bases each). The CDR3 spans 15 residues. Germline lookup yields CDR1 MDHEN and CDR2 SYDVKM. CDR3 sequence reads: CAASPPGRASYEQYF. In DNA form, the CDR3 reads TGTGCCGCCTCCCCCCCGGGGCGAGCCTCCTATGAGCAGTACTTC.

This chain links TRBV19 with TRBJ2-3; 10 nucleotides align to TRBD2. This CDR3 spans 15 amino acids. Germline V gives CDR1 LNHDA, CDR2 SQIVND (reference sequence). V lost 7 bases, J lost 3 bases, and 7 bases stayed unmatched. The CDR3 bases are TGTGCCAGTACCCCTAGCGGGAGTGCTACAGATACGCAGTATTTT. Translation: CASTPSGSATDTQYF.

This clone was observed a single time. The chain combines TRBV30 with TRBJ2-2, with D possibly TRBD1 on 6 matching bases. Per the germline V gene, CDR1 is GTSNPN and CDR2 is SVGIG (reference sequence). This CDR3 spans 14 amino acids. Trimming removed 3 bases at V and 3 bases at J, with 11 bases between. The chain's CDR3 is CAWRDRIYTGELFF. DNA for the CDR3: TGTGCCTGGAGGGACAGAATCTACACCGGGGAGCTGTTTTTT. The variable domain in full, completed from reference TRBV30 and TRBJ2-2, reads SQTIHQWPATLVQPVGSPLSLECTVEGTSNPNLYWYRQAAGRGLQLLFYSVGIGQISSEVPQNLSASRPQDRQFILSSKKLLLSDSGFYLCAWRDRIYTGELFFGEGSRLTVL.

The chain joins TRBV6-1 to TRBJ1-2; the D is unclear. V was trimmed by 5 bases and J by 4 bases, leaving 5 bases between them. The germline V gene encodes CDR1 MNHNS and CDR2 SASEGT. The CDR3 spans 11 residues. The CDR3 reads CASSSPYGYTF. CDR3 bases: TGTGCCAGCAGTTCCCCCTATGGCTACACCTTC.

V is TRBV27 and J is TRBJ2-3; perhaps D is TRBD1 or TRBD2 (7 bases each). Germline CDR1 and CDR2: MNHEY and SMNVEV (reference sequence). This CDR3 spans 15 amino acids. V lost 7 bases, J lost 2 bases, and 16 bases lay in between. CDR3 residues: CASTSGQEDTDTQYF. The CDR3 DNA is TGTGCCAGCACTAGCGGACAGGAGGACACAGATACGCAGTATTTT.

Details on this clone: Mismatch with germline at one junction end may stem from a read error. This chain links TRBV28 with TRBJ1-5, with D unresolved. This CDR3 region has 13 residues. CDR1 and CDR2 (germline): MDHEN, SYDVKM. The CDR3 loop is CAGSYRPNQPQHF. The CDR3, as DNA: TGTGCCGGCAGTTATCGCCCCAATCAGCCCCAGCATTTT.

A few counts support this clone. The CDR3 DNA reads TGTGCCAGCAGCCTCGAGGCAGCGTATCAGCCCCAGCATTTT. Amino acid sequence: CASSLEAAYQPQHF. The rearrangement joins TRBV7-8 to TRBJ1-5; D is ambiguous. Between the trimmed V and J ends, which lost 5 bases and 5 bases, there was a span of 13 bases. Germline V gives CDR1 SGHVS, CDR2 FQNEAQ. This CDR3 is 14 amino acids long. Combining the CDR3 with reference TRBV7-8 and TRBJ1-5 gives the whole variable domain GAGVSQSPRYKVAKRGQDVALRCDPISGHVSLFWYQQALGQGPEFLTYFQNEAQLDKSGLPSDRFFAERPEGSVSTLKIQRTQQEDSAVYLCASSLEAAYQPQHFGDGTRLSIL.

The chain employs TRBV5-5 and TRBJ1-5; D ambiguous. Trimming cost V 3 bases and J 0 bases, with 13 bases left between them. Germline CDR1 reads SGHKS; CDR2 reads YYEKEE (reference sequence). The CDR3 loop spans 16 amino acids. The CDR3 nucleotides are TGTGCCAGCAGCTCTCAGCCGGGATTTAGCAATCAGCCCCAGCATTTT. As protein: CASSSQPGFSNQPQHF.

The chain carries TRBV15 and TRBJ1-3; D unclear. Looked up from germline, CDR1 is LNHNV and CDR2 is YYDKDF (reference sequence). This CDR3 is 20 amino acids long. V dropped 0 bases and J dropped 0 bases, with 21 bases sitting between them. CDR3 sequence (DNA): TGTGCCACCAGCAGAGAACTTCGTTCCGGGCGGCGCTCCTCTGGAAACACCATATATTTT. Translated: CATSRELRSGRRSSGNTIYF.

CDR3 DNA: TGTGCCACCACGGACAGGGGAGCAAGCAATCAGCCCCAGCATTTT. It specifies CATTDRGASNQPQHF. The chain couples TRBV19 to TRBJ1-5; 9 bases line up with TRBD1. CDR1 and CDR2 from the germline V gene are LNHDA and SQIVND (reference sequence). The CDR3 covers 15 residues. The V and J ends lost 10 bases and 1 base, in that order; junction bases with no gene match: 8.

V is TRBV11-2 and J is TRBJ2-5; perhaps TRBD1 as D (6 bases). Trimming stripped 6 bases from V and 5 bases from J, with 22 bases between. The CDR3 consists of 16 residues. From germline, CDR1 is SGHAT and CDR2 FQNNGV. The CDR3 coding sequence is TGTGCCAGCAGTCCTCTTGCAGGGCTAAGGGGGGAGACCCAGTACTTC. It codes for CASSPLAGLRGETQYF.

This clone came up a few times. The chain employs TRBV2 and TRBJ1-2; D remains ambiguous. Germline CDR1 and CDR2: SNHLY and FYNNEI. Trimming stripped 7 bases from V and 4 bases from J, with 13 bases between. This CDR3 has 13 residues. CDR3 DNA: TGTGCCAGCACCCGAGAGACTTTCTATGGCTACACCTTC. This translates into CASTRETFYGYTF.

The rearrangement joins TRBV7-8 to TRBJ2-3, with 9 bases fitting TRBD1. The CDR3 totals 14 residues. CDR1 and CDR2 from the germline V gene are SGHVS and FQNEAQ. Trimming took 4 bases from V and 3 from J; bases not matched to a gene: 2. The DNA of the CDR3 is TGTGCCAGCAGCTGGACAGGGGAAACAGATACGCAGTATTTT. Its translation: CASSWTGETDTQYF.

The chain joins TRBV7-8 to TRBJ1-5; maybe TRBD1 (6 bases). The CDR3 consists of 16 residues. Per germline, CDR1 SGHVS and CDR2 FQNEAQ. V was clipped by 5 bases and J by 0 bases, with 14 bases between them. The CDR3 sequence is CASSLRGIPSNQPQHF. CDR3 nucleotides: TGTGCCAGCAGCCTAAGGGGGATACCTAGCAATCAGCCCCAGCATTTT.

CDR3: CASSTSVTSTDTQYF. In nucleotides, the CDR3 is TGTGCCAGCAGTACTAGCGTTACTAGCACAGATACGCAGTATTTT. The rearrangement links TRBV2 to TRBJ2-3; 7 bases align to TRBD2. The CDR3 is 15 amino acids. Germline CDR1 is SNHLY and CDR2 is FYNNEI. Trimming removed 5 bases from V and 0 bases from J; junction bases left unmatched: 5.

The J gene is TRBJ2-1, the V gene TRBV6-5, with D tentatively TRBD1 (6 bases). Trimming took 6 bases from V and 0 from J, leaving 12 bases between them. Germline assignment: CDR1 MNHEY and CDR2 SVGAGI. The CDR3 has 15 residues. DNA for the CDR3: TGTGCCAGCAGGAAAACAGGGATCTCCTACAATGAGCAGTTCTTC. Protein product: CASRKTGISYNEQFF.

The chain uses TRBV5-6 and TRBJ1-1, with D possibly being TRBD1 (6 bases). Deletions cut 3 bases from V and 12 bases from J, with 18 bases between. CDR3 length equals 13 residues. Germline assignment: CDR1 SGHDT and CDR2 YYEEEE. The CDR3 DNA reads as TGTGCCAGCAGCTGGGGGGACATCTCCCCATCTTTCTTT. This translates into CASSWGDISPSFF. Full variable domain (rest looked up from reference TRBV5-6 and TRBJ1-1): DAGVTQSPTHLIKTRGQQVTLRCSPKSGHDTVSWYQQALGQGPQFIFQYYEEEERQRGNFPDRFSGHQFPNYSSELNVNALLLGDSALYLCASSWGDISPSFFGQGTRLTVV.

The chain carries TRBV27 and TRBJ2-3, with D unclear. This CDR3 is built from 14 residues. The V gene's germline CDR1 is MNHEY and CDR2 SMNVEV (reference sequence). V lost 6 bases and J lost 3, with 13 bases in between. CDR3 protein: CASRLLSRTDTQYF. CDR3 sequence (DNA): TGTGCCAGCAGATTACTGTCCCGGACAGATACGCAGTATTTT.

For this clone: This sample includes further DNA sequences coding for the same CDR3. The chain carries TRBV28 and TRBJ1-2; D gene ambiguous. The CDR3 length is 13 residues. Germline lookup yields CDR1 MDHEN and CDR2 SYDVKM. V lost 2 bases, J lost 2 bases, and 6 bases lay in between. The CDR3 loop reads CASSLGRNYGYTF. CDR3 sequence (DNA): TGTGCCAGCAGTTTAGGAAGGAACTATGGCTACACCTTC.